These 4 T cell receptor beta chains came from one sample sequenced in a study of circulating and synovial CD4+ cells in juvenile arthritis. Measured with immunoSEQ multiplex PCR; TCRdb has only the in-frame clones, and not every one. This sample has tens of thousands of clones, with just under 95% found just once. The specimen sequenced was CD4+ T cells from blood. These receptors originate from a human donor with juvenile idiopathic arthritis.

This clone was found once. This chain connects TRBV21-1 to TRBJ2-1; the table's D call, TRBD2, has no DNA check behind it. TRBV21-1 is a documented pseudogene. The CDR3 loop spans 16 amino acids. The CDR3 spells CASSICESGGKYEQFF. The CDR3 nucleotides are TGTGCCAGCAGCATTTGCGAGAGCGGGGGGAAATATGAGCAGTTCTTC.

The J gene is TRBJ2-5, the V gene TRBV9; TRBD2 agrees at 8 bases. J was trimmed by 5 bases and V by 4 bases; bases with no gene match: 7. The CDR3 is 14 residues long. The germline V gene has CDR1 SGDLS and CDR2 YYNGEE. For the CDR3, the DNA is TGTGCCAGCAGCCCCAGGACTAGCCCTGAGACCCAGTACTTC. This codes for CASSPRTSPETQYF.

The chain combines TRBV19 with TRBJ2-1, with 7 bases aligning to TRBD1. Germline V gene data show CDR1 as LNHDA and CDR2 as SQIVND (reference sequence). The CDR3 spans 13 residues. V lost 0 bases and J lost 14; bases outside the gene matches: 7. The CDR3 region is CASSIDGYRGKFF. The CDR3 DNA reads TGTGCCAGTAGTATAGACGGGTACAGGGGTAAGTTCTTC.

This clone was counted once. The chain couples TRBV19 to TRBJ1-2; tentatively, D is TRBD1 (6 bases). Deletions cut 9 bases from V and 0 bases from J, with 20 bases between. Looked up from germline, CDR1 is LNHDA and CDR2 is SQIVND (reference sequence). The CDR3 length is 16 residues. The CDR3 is CASSRGTGPANYGYTF. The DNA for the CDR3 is TGTGCCAGCTCCAGGGGAACAGGGCCAGCTAACTATGGCTACACCTTC.